The clone carrying this T cell receptor beta chain was recorded once. Treatment meaning: oral pan-JAK inhibitor, 5-10 mg twice daily. Sampling of alopecia areata patients yielded lesional scalp punch biopsies as well as peripheral blood. The sample comes from a study of CD8+ T cells in alopecia areata. The CDR3 is 15 amino acids. In germline, CDR1 is GTSNPN, CDR2 SVGIG (reference sequence). The junction had 4 bases not matched to a gene; V was cut back by 2 bases and J by 2 bases. Extraction and reverse transcription of RNA yielded cDNA as the sequencing template. This table comes from immunoSEQ multiplex PCR, and its TCRdb copy is limited to in-frame clones, with some not included. The table includes fewer than 250,000 clones, 45% to 65% detected once.

The starting material was CD4+ T cells sorted from blood, obtained at week 4, from a patient treated with tofacitinib. This clonotype was obtained from a human donor with alopecia areata. The rearrangement joins TRBV30 to TRBJ2-5; 11 nucleotides match TRBD2. DNA of the CDR3: TGTGCCTGGAGTCGACTAGCGGGACGGCAAGAGACCCAGTACTTC. It yields the protein CAWSRLAGRQETQYF.